The rows below give T cell receptor beta chains drawn from one sample of a study of blood T cell repertoires in COVID-19. Sequenced by immunoSEQ multiplex PCR; TCRdb stores in-frame clones only, minus some. The table has some 500,000 clones, roughly 90% seen once. Sequenced material: PBMCs or T cells enriched from blood (not recorded which). The source is a woman between 40 and 50 years old who had recovered from COVID-19. CDR3s include the opening cysteine and the closing phenylalanine or tryptophan. The order of the fields is clone size, J gene, V gene, D gene, CDR3 protein, CDR3 DNA. D genes are given only for firm matches. Rows give clone size only sometimes, using once, few, many, or a class for an expanded clone.

clone_size: -
j_call: TRBJ2-3
v_call: TRBV24-1
d_call: -
cdr3_aa: CATSKGHTDTQYF
cdr3_nt: TGTGCCACCAGTAAGGGACACACAGATACGCAGTATTTT

clone_size: -
j_call: TRBJ1-4
v_call: TRBV7-9
d_call: -
cdr3_aa: CASSLATVNEKLFF
cdr3_nt: TGTGCCAGCAGCTTAGCAACAGTAAATGAAAAACTGTTTTTT

clone_size: -
j_call: TRBJ1-2
v_call: TRBV11-2
d_call: -
cdr3_aa: CASSLAWGRPYGYTF
cdr3_nt: TGTGCCAGCAGCTTAGCTTGGGGCAGACCCTATGGCTACACCTTC

clone_size: -
j_call: TRBJ2-1
v_call: TRBV5-1
d_call: -
cdr3_aa: CASGWGVSYNEQFF
cdr3_nt: TGCGCCAGCGGATGGGGGGTTTCCTACAATGAGCAGTTCTTC

clone_size: once
j_call: TRBJ1-2
v_call: TRBV7-9
d_call: -
cdr3_aa: CASSFGALQNYGYTF
cdr3_nt: TGTGCCAGCAGCTTTGGGGCCCTCCAGAACTATGGCTACACCTTC

clone_size: -
j_call: TRBJ2-3
v_call: TRBV5-1
d_call: TRBD2
cdr3_aa: CASSLGTSGRIGTDTQYF
cdr3_nt: TGCGCCAGCAGCTTGGGGACTAGCGGGAGGATTGGGACAGATACGCAGTATTTT

clone_size: -
j_call: TRBJ2-7
v_call: TRBV6-1
d_call: -
cdr3_aa: CASSKAGLLDEQYF
cdr3_nt: TGTGCCAGCAGTAAAGCGGGCTTGCTGGACGAGCAGTACTTC

clone_size: -
j_call: TRBJ2-1
v_call: TRBV11-1
d_call: TRBD2
cdr3_aa: CASSSRLAGNEGKFF
cdr3_nt: TGTGCCAGCAGCTCGCGGCTAGCGGGGAATGAAGGTAAGTTCTTC

clone_size: -
j_call: TRBJ2-7
v_call: TRBV7-9
d_call: TRBD1
cdr3_aa: CASSLGQGGYEQYF
cdr3_nt: TGTGCCAGCAGCTTAGGACAGGGGGGCTACGAGCAGTACTTC

clone_size: once
j_call: TRBJ2-1
v_call: TRBV7-2
d_call: TRBD2
cdr3_aa: CASSSRTSGSSYNEQFF
cdr3_nt: TGTGCCAGCAGCTCTCGGACTAGCGGGAGCTCCTACAATGAGCAGTTCTTC

clone_size: -
j_call: TRBJ2-5
v_call: TRBV9
d_call: -
cdr3_aa: CASSVGRVQETQYF
cdr3_nt: TGTGCCAGCAGCGTAGGCAGGGTTCAAGAGACCCAGTACTTC

clone_size: once
j_call: TRBJ2-3
v_call: TRBV27
d_call: -
cdr3_aa: CASSSAGSLWGTDTQYF
cdr3_nt: TGTGCCAGCAGCTCTGCCGGGAGCTTATGGGGAACAGATACGCAGTATTTT

clone_size: -
j_call: TRBJ1-1
v_call: TRBV6-1
d_call: TRBD1
cdr3_aa: CASSEGTGELNTEAFF
cdr3_nt: TGTGCCAGCAGCGAAGGGACAGGGGAACTGAACACTGAAGCTTTCTTT

clone_size: -
j_call: TRBJ2-5
v_call: TRBV15
d_call: -
cdr3_aa: CATSRDLGETQYF
cdr3_nt: TGTGCCACCAGCAGAGATCTCGGAGAGACCCAGTACTTC

clone_size: once
j_call: TRBJ2-7
v_call: TRBV21-1
d_call: -
cdr3_aa: CASSKTQHSYEQYF
cdr3_nt: TGTGCCAGCAGCAAAACACAGCATTCCTACGAGCAGTACTTC

clone_size: -
j_call: TRBJ1-2
v_call: TRBV29-1
d_call: -
cdr3_aa: CSVGDNYGYTF
cdr3_nt: TGCAGCGTTGGCGATAACTATGGCTACACCTTC

clone_size: -
j_call: TRBJ2-7
v_call: TRBV20-1
d_call: TRBD1
cdr3_aa: CSASNRDRAYEQYF
cdr3_nt: TGCAGTGCTAGTAACCGGGACAGGGCCTACGAGCAGTACTTC

clone_size: -
j_call: TRBJ2-5
v_call: TRBV6-5
d_call: -
cdr3_aa: CASSLTSSQTQYF
cdr3_nt: TGTGCCAGCAGTTTGACTAGTTCCCAGACCCAGTACTTC

clone_size: -
j_call: TRBJ2-7
v_call: TRBV19
d_call: TRBD1
cdr3_aa: CASSPRDRYEQYF
cdr3_nt: TGTGCCAGTAGTCCCCGGGACAGGTACGAGCAGTACTTC

clone_size: -
j_call: TRBJ2-3
v_call: TRBV9
d_call: TRBD1
cdr3_aa: CASSYTGTGTDTQYF
cdr3_nt: TGTGCCAGCAGTTATACCGGGACAGGCACAGATACGCAGTATTTT

clone_size: -
j_call: TRBJ1-2
v_call: TRBV6-5
d_call: -
cdr3_aa: CASSYSPRGYTF
cdr3_nt: TGTGCCAGCAGTTACTCGCCTCGGGGCTACACCTTC

clone_size: -
j_call: TRBJ2-2
v_call: TRBV6-4
d_call: -
cdr3_aa: CASSDGWTANTGELFF
cdr3_nt: TGTGCCAGCAGTGATGGCTGGACAGCGAACACCGGGGAGCTGTTTTTT

clone_size: -
j_call: TRBJ2-1
v_call: TRBV7-2
d_call: TRBD2
cdr3_aa: CASTRTSGRNEQFF
cdr3_nt: TGTGCCAGCACTCGGACTAGCGGGAGGAATGAGCAGTTCTTC

clone_size: few
j_call: TRBJ1-1
v_call: TRBV15
d_call: TRBD1
cdr3_aa: CATSKGVGTGDAEAFF
cdr3_nt: TGTGCCACCAGCAAGGGGGTCGGGACAGGGGACGCTGAAGCTTTCTTT

clone_size: -
j_call: TRBJ2-7
v_call: TRBV6-1
d_call: -
cdr3_aa: CASSEGGQVSYEQYF
cdr3_nt: TGTGCCAGCAGTGAAGGGGGGCAGGTGTCCTACGAGCAGTACTTC

clone_size: -
j_call: TRBJ1-1
v_call: TRBV6-5
d_call: -
cdr3_aa: CASTPADSTEAFF
cdr3_nt: TGTGCCAGCACCCCAGCGGATAGCACTGAAGCTTTCTTT

clone_size: -
j_call: TRBJ2-3
v_call: TRBV7-2
d_call: TRBD2
cdr3_aa: CASSLGLAGDTQYF
cdr3_nt: TGTGCCAGCAGCTTAGGACTAGCGGGAGACACGCAGTATTTT

clone_size: -
j_call: TRBJ2-7
v_call: TRBV7-9
d_call: -
cdr3_aa: CASSLTMVEEQYF
cdr3_nt: TGTGCCAGCAGCTTAACCATGGTGGAGGAGCAGTACTTC

clone_size: -
j_call: TRBJ1-5
v_call: TRBV7-2
d_call: -
cdr3_aa: CASTISPNQPQHF
cdr3_nt: TGTGCCAGCACAATAAGCCCCAATCAGCCCCAGCATTTT

clone_size: -
j_call: TRBJ1-6
v_call: TRBV13
d_call: -
cdr3_aa: CASSLAPQGYNSPLHF
cdr3_nt: TGTGCCAGCAGCTTAGCCCCACAGGGTTATAATTCACCCCTCCACTTT

clone_size: -
j_call: TRBJ1-2
v_call: TRBV19
d_call: TRBD1
cdr3_aa: CASNPGQGQGYTF
cdr3_nt: TGTGCCAGTAATCCGGGACAGGGGCAAGGCTACACCTTC

clone_size: -
j_call: TRBJ2-1
v_call: TRBV18
d_call: TRBD2
cdr3_aa: CASSSASGTNNEQFF
cdr3_nt: TGTGCCAGCTCATCAGCTAGCGGGACTAACAATGAGCAGTTCTTC

clone_size: -
j_call: TRBJ2-7
v_call: TRBV5-1
d_call: TRBD1
cdr3_aa: CASSLDGQGIYEQYF
cdr3_nt: TGCGCCAGCAGCTTGGACGGACAGGGAATTTACGAGCAGTACTTC

clone_size: -
j_call: TRBJ1-2
v_call: TRBV4-1
d_call: TRBD1
cdr3_aa: CASSQVGQLNYGYTF
cdr3_nt: TGCGCCAGCAGCCAAGTGGGACAGCTTAACTATGGCTACACCTTC

clone_size: -
j_call: TRBJ2-1
v_call: TRBV29-1
d_call: -
cdr3_aa: CSVDNPSTGRSYNEQFF
cdr3_nt: TGCAGCGTTGATAATCCATCAACAGGACGCTCCTACAATGAGCAGTTCTTC

clone_size: -
j_call: TRBJ1-2
v_call: TRBV6-5
d_call: -
cdr3_aa: CASSYPKRAYGYTF
cdr3_nt: TGTGCCAGCAGTTACCCAAAGCGGGCCTATGGCTACACCTTC

clone_size: -
j_call: TRBJ1-2
v_call: TRBV19
d_call: TRBD1
cdr3_aa: CASSTTGEVSGYTF
cdr3_nt: TGTGCCAGTAGTACTACAGGGGAAGTAAGTGGCTACACCTTC

clone_size: -
j_call: TRBJ2-1
v_call: TRBV11-1
d_call: TRBD1
cdr3_aa: CASSQDRDNEQFF
cdr3_nt: TGTGCCAGCAGCCAGGACAGGGACAATGAGCAGTTCTTC

clone_size: -
j_call: TRBJ1-2
v_call: TRBV4-2
d_call: TRBD1
cdr3_aa: CASSSDRAGYTF
cdr3_nt: TGTGCCAGCAGCTCCGACAGGGCTGGCTACACCTTC

clone_size: -
j_call: TRBJ2-7
v_call: TRBV9
d_call: -
cdr3_aa: CASSVSTASSYEQYF
cdr3_nt: TGTGCCAGCAGCGTATCGACAGCGAGTTCCTACGAGCAGTACTTC

clone_size: -
j_call: TRBJ2-7
v_call: TRBV4-1
d_call: TRBD2
cdr3_aa: CASSQKGREGSYEQYF
cdr3_nt: TGCGCCAGCAGCCAAAAAGGGAGGGAGGGTTCCTACGAGCAGTACTTC

clone_size: once
j_call: TRBJ1-5
v_call: TRBV6-1
d_call: -
cdr3_aa: CASSGLPGLFSNQPQHF
cdr3_nt: TGTGCCAGCAGTGGTCTTCCGGGACTCTTTAGCAATCAGCCCCAGCATTTT